Listed below are T cell receptor beta chains from one sample, sequenced in a study of T cell responses to AZD1222 COVID-19 vaccine. Only in-frame clones appear in the TCRdb table, and some are missing; sequencing was by immunoSEQ multiplex PCR. This sample carries 250,000 to 300,000 clones, approximately 94% of them seen once, and the ten largest clones take less than 0.65%. Material: peripheral blood, obtained 28 days after the second AZD1222 dose. These receptors all come from an adult who received the AZD1222 COVID-19 vaccine. Each CDR3 is given without its conserved first and last residue. The size entry is marked missing in some rows and otherwise reads once, few, many or a size class.

size: .; V: TRBV27; length: 14; J: TRBJ2-2; CDR3: ASRTFGGSNTGELF
size: .; V: TRBV12-3/TRBV12-4; length: 10; J: TRBJ2-7; CDR3: ASSIQGNEQY
size: .; V: TRBV5-1; length: 13; J: TRBJ1-3; CDR3: ASSWGRGFGNTIY
size: .; V: TRBV30; length: 12; J: TRBJ2-7; CDR3: AWSPGGSFYEQY
size: .; V: TRBV3-1/TRBV3-2; length: 11; J: TRBJ1-4; CDR3: ASSQTSSVGLF
size: .; V: TRBV27; length: 13; J: TRBJ2-7; CDR3: ASSGTGASSYEQY
size: .; V: TRBV19; length: 13; J: TRBJ2-1; CDR3: ASSIGLAGVDEQF
size: .; V: TRBV28; length: 10; J: TRBJ2-7; CDR3: ASSSYRVEQY
size: .; V: TRBV7-9; length: 13; J: TRBJ1-4; CDR3: ASSWTETTNEKLF
size: .; V: TRBV11-1; length: 11; J: TRBJ1-1; CDR3: ASSTTGWAEAF
size: .; V: TRBV19; length: 13; J: TRBJ1-2; CDR3: ASSLPRGLLYGYT
size: .; V: TRBV28; length: 12; J: TRBJ2-1; CDR3: ASSPGQPAHEQF
size: .; V: TRBV4-3; length: 13; J: TRBJ2-7; CDR3: ASSQRTGEAYEQY
size: .; V: TRBV15; length: 13; J: TRBJ1-6; CDR3: ATSKGQRNNSPLH
size: .; V: TRBV7-6; length: 14; J: TRBJ1-3; CDR3: ASSLGVMFSGNTIY
size: .; V: TRBV5-1; length: 12; J: TRBJ1-5; CDR3: ASSLEGPNQPQH
size: .; V: TRBV24-1; length: 10; J: TRBJ1-2; CDR3: ATSGDGYGYT
size: .; V: TRBV5-1; length: 12; J: TRBJ2-7; CDR3: ASSPRDRVHEQY
size: once; V: TRBV7-3; length: 16; J: TRBJ2-3; CDR3: ASSRTGGIAGRTDTQY
size: .; V: TRBV4-3; length: 14; J: TRBJ2-6; CDR3: ASSQVHRAGANVLT
size: .; V: TRBV9; length: 14; J: TRBJ1-2; CDR3: ASSVGREGQHYGYT
size: .; V: TRBV19; length: 12; J: TRBJ2-1; CDR3: ASSKLAGVGEQF
size: .; V: TRBV6-5; length: 12; J: TRBJ2-2; CDR3: ASSRGQNTGELF
size: .; V: TRBV5-1; length: 13; J: TRBJ1-1; CDR3: ASSSRQGSGTEAF